The 2 T cell receptor beta chains below come from one sample, sequenced in a study of response to subunit inactivated influenza vaccine. TCRdb fed the RT-PCR reads into MiXCR, producing one record per CDR3 protein. The data show around 750,000 distinct CDR3 sequences, approximately 22% seen once. The sequenced sample was PBMCs from blood, obtained 4 to 6 days after vaccination. These TCRs come from a man aged 50 to 59 who received an inactivated influenza vaccine.

This clonotype has at least ten counts. V and J are TRBV6-1 and TRBJ2-1, with 9 bases lining up with TRBD1. CDR1 MNHNS and CDR2 SASEGT come from the germline V gene. The V gene end was trimmed by 5 bases and the J gene end by 3 bases; junction bases not matched to a gene: 8. CDR3 length: 16 amino acids. The CDR3 DNA is TGTGCCAGCAGTCCCCTGAGGGACAGGGTCTACAATGAGCAGTTCTTC. Translation gives CASSPLRDRVYNEQFF.

Many counts were recorded for this clonotype. The chain carries TRBV29-1 and TRBJ2-1; TRBD2 aligns across 11 bases. This CDR3 is built from 15 residues. Unmatched junction bases numbered 3, after V lost 0 bases and J lost 5 bases. CDR1 and CDR2 from the germline V gene are SQVTM and ANQGSEA. The CDR3 nucleotides are TGCAGCGTTGAAGATCTAGCGGGAGGTCACAATGAGCAGTTCTTC. This codes for CSVEDLAGGHNEQFF.